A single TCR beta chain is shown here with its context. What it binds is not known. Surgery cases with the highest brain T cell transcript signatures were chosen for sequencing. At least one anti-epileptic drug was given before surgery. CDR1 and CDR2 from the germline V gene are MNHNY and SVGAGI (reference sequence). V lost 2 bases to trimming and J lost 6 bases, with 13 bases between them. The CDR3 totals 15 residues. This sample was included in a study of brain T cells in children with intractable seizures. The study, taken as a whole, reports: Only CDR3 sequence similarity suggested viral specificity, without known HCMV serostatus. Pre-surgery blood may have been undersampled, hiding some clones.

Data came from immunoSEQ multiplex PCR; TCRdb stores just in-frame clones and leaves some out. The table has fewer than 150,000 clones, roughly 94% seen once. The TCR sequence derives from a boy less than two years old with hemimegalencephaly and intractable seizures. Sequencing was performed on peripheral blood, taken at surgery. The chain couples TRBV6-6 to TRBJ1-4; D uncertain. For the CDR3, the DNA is TGTGCCAGCAGTTACGTAAAAATGGGAGATGAAAAACTGTTTTTT. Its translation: CASSYVKMGDEKLFF.